These 16 T cell receptor beta chains share one sample of origin, sequenced in a study of OX40 agonist ivuxolimab in advanced cancers. Using immunoSEQ multiplex PCR, the repertoire was profiled, and TCRdb retains in-frame clones only, with some absent. The repertoire holds 70,000 to 85,000 clones, with about 87% as singletons. The specimen comprised CD4+ or CD8+ T cells sorted from blood, sampled in a trial of the OX40 agonist ivuxolimab. Source of these receptors: an adult with an advanced solid tumor such as melanoma, head and neck, liver or kidney cancer.

The rearrangement links TRBV29-1 to TRBJ2-7, with D unclear. The CDR3 loop spans 11 amino acids. Germline V gene sequence: CDR1 SQVTM, CDR2 ANQGSEA. V was cut by 4 bases and J by 3 bases, with 7 bases left in between. The CDR3: CSVGHGYEQYF. The CDR3 DNA reads TGCAGCGTTGGACACGGCTACGAGCAGTACTTC.

The chain has TRBV19 and TRBJ1-2; D may be TRBD1 (6 bases). The CDR3 totals 13 residues. Germline lookup yields CDR1 LNHDA and CDR2 SQIVND (reference sequence). V lost 3 bases, J lost 9 bases, and 14 bases lay in between. The CDR3 DNA is TGTGCCAGTAGTATCGGGACAACGGGCAGCTACACCTTC. It encodes CASSIGTTGSYTF.

The V gene is TRBV5-1, the J gene TRBJ1-1; D is unresolved. The germline CDR1 and CDR2 sequences are SGHRS and YFSETQ. Trimming took 2 bases from V and 1 from J, leaving 6 bases between them. CDR3 length: 13 amino acids. Written as DNA, the CDR3 is TGCGCCAGCAGCTTAGTAAGGAACACTGAAGCTTTCTTT. Protein product: CASSLVRNTEAFF.

The chain is built from TRBV5-4 and TRBJ2-7; TRBD2 agrees at 7 bases. CDR3 length: 16 amino acids. CDR1 SGHNT and CDR2 YYREEE come from the germline V gene (reference sequence). V was pared by 4 bases and J by 1 base, with 11 bases of the junction left unmatched. The CDR3 nucleotides read TGTGCCAGCAGCCCCCTTGGAGGGACTACTTCCTACGAGCAGTACTTC. Translated, it gives CASSPLGGTTSYEQYF.

The chain recombines TRBV7-2 with TRBJ2-5, with a weak D call TRBD1 (6 bases). The CDR3 extends over 15 amino acids. Trimming removed 4 bases from V and 3 bases from J, with 15 bases in between. Germline V lookup: CDR1 SGHTA, CDR2 FQGNSA. The CDR3 is CASSYRQAPEETQYF. Here the CDR3 DNA reads TGTGCCAGCAGCTACCGACAGGCCCCCGAAGAGACCCAGTACTTC.

V gene TRBV19 combines with J gene TRBJ1-5; TRBD1 agrees at 10 bases. V lost 1 base to trimming and J lost 3 bases; unmatched junction nucleotides: 3. CDR3 length equals 16 residues. Germline CDR1 and CDR2: LNHDA and SQIVND (reference sequence). The CDR3 region is CASSIGTGGPNQPQHF. The CDR3 DNA reads as TGTGCCAGTAGTATAGGGACAGGGGGTCCCAATCAGCCCCAGCATTTT.

The chain has TRBV7-2 and TRBJ1-4; D is possibly TRBD1 (5 bases). CDR1 and CDR2 (germline): SGHTA, FQGNSA. V dropped 1 base and J dropped 11 bases, with 17 bases sitting between them. This CDR3 is built from 15 residues. This CDR3 reads CASSLGGPGNLKLFF. The CDR3 coding sequence is TGTGCCAGCAGCTTAGGGGGCCCTGGTAACCTGAAACTGTTTTTT.

This rearrangement joins TRBV19 to TRBJ1-2; D is unclear. Trimming took 8 bases from V and 6 from J, leaving 22 bases between them. The germline CDR1 and CDR2 sequences are LNHDA and SQIVND (reference sequence). CDR3 length: 15 amino acids. CDR3 sequence reads: CASHIWGAAENGYTF. The CDR3 DNA reads TGTGCCAGTCACATCTGGGGAGCAGCTGAGAATGGCTACACCTTC. Supplemented by reference TRBV19 and TRBJ1-2, the full variable domain reads DGGITQSPKYLFRKEGQNVTLSCEQNLNHDAMYWYRQDPGQGLRLIYYSQIVNDFQKGDIAEGYSVSREKKESFPLTVTSAQKNPTAFYLCASHIWGAAENGYTFGSGTRLTVV.

V gene TRBV10-3 combines with J gene TRBJ2-7; 15 bases align to TRBD2. Trimming removed 10 bases from V and 5 bases from J; junction bases left unmatched: 3. CDR3 length: 13 amino acids. Germline V CDR1 and CDR2: ENHRY, SYGVKD. CDR3 sequence (DNA): TGTGCCACGGGACTAGCGGGAGGTAACGAGCAGTACTTC. Translated, it gives CATGLAGGNEQYF.

This chain connects TRBV2 to TRBJ2-1; tentatively, D is TRBD2 (6 bases). Germline values: CDR1 SNHLY, CDR2 FYNNEI. The CDR3 spans 13 residues. V gave up 2 bases and J gave up 13 bases, with 15 bases separating them. The CDR3 spells CASSERPGVTQFF. Written as DNA, the CDR3 is TGTGCCAGCAGTGAACGCCCGGGGGTAACCCAGTTCTTC.

J is TRBJ1-4 and V is TRBV6-1; 7 bases align to TRBD1. This CDR3 spans 13 amino acids. Losses at the gene ends were 10 bases for V and 8 bases for J; bases not matched to a gene: 10. Germline V gene sequence: CDR1 MNHNS, CDR2 SASEGT. CDR3 nucleotides: TGTGCCACCCGAATTGGGACAGCCGAAAAACTGTTTTTT. It specifies CATRIGTAEKLFF.

The CDR3 is CASKPGGSGNTIYF. Written as DNA, the CDR3 is TGTGCCAGCAAGCCAGGAGGCTCTGGAAACACCATATATTTT. The chain recombines TRBV19 with TRBJ1-3; D is uncertain. V was trimmed by 9 bases and J by 0 bases, leaving 12 bases between them. CDR1 is LNHDA, CDR2 SQIVND, per germline (reference sequence). CDR3 size: 14 residues.

The V gene is TRBV28, the J gene TRBJ2-1; TRBD2 matches at 14 bases. V shed 5 bases, J shed 10 bases, and the junction held 10 bases outside the gene matches. CDR1 is MDHEN and CDR2 is SYDVKM in the germline V gene. CDR3 length: 16 amino acids. The DNA of the CDR3 is TGTGCCAGCAGTCCCGAGACTAGCGGGAGGGCCCGGGAGCAGTTCTTC. Translated, it gives CASSPETSGRAREQFF.

The chain employs TRBV4-1 and TRBJ1-4; no clear D gene. Germline CDR1 is MGHRA and CDR2 is YSYEKL. V was cut by 4 bases and J by 5 bases, with 23 bases left in between. The CDR3 runs to 18 residues. CDR3 region: CASSPNGGNRKSNEKLFF. The CDR3 region has the DNA TGCGCCAGCAGCCCGAACGGAGGGAATAGGAAGTCGAATGAAAAACTGTTTTTT.

This rearrangement joins TRBV29-1 to TRBJ1-1; D not certain. CDR3 length: 15 amino acids. CDR1 SQVTM and CDR2 ANQGSEA come from the germline V gene. Trimming cost V 2 bases and J 5 bases, with 18 bases left between them. CDR3 sequence reads: CSVELVGMGATEAFF. The CDR3 nucleotides read TGCAGCGTTGAATTGGTAGGGATGGGCGCGACTGAAGCTTTCTTT.

The chain carries TRBV9 and TRBJ2-1; D ambiguous. The V gene's germline CDR1 is SGDLS and CDR2 YYNGEE. V gave up 4 bases and J gave up 6 bases, with 14 bases separating them. The CDR3 spans 14 residues. The CDR3 sequence is CASSPSWASNEQFF. In DNA form, the CDR3 reads TGTGCCAGCAGCCCCTCGTGGGCGAGCAATGAGCAGTTCTTC.